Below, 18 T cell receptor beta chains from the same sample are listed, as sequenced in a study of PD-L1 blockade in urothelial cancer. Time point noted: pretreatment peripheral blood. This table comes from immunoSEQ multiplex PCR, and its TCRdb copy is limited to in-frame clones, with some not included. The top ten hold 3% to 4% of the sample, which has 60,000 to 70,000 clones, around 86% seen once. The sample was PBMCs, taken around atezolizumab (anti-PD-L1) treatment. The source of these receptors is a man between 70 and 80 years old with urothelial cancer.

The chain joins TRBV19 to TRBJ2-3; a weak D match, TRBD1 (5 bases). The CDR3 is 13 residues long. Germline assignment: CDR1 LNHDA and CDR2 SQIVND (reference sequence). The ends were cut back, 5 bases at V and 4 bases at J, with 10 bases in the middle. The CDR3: CASSAGPPDTQYF. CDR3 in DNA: TGTGCCAGTAGTGCAGGGCCCCCAGATACGCAGTATTTT.

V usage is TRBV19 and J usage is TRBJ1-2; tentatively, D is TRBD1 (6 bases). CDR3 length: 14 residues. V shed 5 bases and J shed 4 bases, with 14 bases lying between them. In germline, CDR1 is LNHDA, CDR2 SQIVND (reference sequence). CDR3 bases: TGTGCCAGTAGTGAACAGGGAGGGGCCTATGGCTACACCTTC. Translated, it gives CASSEQGGAYGYTF.

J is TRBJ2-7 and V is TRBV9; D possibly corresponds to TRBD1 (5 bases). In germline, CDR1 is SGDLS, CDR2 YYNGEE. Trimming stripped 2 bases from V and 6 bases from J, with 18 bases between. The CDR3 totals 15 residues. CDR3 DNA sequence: TGTGCCAGCAGCGTCAGGCAGGGCCCCGACGCCGAGCAGTACTTC. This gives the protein CASSVRQGPDAEQYF.

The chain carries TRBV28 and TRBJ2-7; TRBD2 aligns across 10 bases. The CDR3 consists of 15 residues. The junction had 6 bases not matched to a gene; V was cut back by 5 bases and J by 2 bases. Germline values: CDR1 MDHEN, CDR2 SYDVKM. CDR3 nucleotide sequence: TGTGCCAGCAGTACCCGGACTAGCGGCACCTACGAGCAGTACTTC. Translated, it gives CASSTRTSGTYEQYF. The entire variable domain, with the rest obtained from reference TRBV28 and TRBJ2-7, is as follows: DVKVTQSSRYLVKRTGEKVFLECVQDMDHENMFWYRQDPGLGLRLIYFSYDVKMKEKGDIPEGYSVSREKKERFSLILESASTNQTSMYLCASSTRTSGTYEQYFGPGTRLTVT.

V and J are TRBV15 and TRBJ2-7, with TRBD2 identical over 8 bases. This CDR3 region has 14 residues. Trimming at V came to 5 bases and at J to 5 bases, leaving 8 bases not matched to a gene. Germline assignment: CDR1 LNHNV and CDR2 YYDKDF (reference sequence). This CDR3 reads CATSSEAGADEQYF. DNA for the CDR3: TGTGCCACCAGCTCCGAAGCGGGAGCCGACGAGCAGTACTTC.

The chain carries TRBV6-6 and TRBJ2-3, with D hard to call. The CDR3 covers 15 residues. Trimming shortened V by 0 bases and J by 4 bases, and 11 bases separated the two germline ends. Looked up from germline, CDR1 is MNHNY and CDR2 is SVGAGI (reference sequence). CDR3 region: CASSYSTAAADTQYF. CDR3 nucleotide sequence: TGTGCCAGCAGTTACTCGACCGCGGCGGCAGATACGCAGTATTTT.

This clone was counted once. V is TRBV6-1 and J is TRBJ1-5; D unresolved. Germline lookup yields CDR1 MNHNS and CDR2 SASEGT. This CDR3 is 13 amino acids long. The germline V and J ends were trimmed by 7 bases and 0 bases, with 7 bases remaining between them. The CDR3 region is CASNKNSNQPQHF. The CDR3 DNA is TGTGCCAGCAACAAGAATAGCAATCAGCCCCAGCATTTT.

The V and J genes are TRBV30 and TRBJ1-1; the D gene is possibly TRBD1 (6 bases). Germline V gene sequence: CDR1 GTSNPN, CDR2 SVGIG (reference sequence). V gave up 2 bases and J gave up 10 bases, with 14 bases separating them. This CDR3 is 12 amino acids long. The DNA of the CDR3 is TGTGCCTGGAGTAAGGGGGAGGGGGTAGCTTTCTTT. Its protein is CAWSKGEGVAFF.

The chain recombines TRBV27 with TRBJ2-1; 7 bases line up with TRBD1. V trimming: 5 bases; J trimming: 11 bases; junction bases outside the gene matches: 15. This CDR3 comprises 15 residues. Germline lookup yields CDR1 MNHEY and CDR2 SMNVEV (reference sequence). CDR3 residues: CASSTWSAGGPQQFF. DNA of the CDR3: TGTGCCAGCAGTACCTGGTCCGCAGGGGGTCCGCAGCAGTTCTTC.

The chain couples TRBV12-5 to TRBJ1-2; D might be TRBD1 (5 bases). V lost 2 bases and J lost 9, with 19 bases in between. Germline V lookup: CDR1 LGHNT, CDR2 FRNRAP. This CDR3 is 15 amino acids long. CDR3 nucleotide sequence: TGTGCTAGTGGTTTGAACCCCCTACAGGCTGAACGCTACACCTTC. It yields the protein CASGLNPLQAERYTF.

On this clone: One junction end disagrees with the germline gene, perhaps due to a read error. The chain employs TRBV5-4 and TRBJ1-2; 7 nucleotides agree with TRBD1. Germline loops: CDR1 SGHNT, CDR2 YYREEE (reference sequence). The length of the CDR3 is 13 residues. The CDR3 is CASSPDRNYGHTF. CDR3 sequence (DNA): TGTGCCAGCAGCCCGGACAGGAACTATGGCCACACCTTC.

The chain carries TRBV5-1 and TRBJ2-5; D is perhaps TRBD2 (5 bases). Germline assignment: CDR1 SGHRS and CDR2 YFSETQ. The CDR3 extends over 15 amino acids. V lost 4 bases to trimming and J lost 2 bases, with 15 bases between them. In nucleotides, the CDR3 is TGCGCCAGCAGCCGGTACCCGACGGGGCAAGAGACCCAGTACTTC. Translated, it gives CASSRYPTGQETQYF.

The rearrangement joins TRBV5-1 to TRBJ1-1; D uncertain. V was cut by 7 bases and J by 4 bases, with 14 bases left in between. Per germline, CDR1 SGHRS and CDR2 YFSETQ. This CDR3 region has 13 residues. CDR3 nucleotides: TGCGCCAGCCGTCCCGGCCGGGGCACTGAAGCTTTCTTT. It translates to CASRPGRGTEAFF.

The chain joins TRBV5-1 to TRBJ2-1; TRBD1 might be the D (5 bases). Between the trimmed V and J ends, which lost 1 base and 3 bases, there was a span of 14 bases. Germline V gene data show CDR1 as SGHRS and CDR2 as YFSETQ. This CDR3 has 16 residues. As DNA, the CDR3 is TGCGCCAGCAGCTTGCTCCGTCCTCAGGGCTACAATGAGCAGTTCTTC. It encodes CASSLLRPQGYNEQFF.

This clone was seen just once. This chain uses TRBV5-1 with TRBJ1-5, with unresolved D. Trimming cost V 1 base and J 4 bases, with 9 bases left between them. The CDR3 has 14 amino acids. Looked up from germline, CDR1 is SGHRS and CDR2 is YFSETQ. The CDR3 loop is CASSLSGGNQPQHF. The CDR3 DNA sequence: TGCGCCAGCAGCTTGAGCGGAGGAAATCAGCCCCAGCATTTT.

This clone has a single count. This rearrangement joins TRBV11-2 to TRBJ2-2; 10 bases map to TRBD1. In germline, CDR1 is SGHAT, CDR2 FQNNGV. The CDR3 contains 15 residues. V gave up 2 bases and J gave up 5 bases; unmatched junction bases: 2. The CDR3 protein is CASSLRQGATGELFF. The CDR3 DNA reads TGTGCCAGCAGCTTACGACAGGGGGCGACCGGGGAGCTGTTTTTT.

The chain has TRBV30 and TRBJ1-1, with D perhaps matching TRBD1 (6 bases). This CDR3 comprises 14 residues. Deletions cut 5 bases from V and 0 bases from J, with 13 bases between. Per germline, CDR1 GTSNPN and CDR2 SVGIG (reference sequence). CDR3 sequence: CAWGGRGMNTEAFF. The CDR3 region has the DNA TGTGCCTGGGGGGGGAGGGGGATGAACACTGAAGCTTTCTTT. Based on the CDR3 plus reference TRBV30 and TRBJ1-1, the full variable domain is SQTIHQWPATLVQPVGSPLSLECTVEGTSNPNLYWYRQAAGRGLQLLFYSVGIGQISSEVPQNLSASRPQDRQFILSSKKLLLSDSGFYLCAWGGRGMNTEAFFGQGTRLTVV.

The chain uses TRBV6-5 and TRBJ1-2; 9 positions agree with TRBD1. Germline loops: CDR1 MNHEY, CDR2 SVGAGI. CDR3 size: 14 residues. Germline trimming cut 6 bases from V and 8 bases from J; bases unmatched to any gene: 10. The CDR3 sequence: CASSLTGGRGGYTF. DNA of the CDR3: TGTGCCAGCAGCCTCACAGGGGGCCGCGGGGGCTACACCTTC.